These 20 T cell receptor beta chains originate from one sample sequenced in a study of T-cell reconstitution after alpha-beta-depleted transplantation in children. This sample's TCRbeta library carried unique molecular identifier barcodes. In TCRdb, the PCR reads were re-called with MiXCR into one record per CDR3 protein. The sample includes about 610,000 distinct CDR3 sequences, roughly a tenth of them seen just once. Sequencing was performed on PBMCs from the stem cell graft donor, taken from the stem cell graft. These receptors all come from a human donor who donated a stem cell graft to a child with acute myeloid leukemia.

This clonotype has a handful of counts. This rearrangement joins TRBV3-1 to TRBJ2-6, with TRBD2 matching over 9 bases. V was pared by 1 base and J by 2 bases, with 9 bases of the junction left unmatched. CDR3 size: 19 residues. CDR1 is LGHDT, CDR2 YNNKEL, per germline (reference sequence). This CDR3 is CASSQAEISGSAGANVLTF. CDR3 in DNA: TGTGCCAGCAGCCAAGCTGAGATTAGCGGGAGTGCTGGGGCCAACGTCCTGACTTTC. The full variable domain, completed using reference TRBV3-1 and TRBJ2-6, is DTAVSQTPKYLVTQMGNDKSIKCEQNLGHDTMYWYKQDSKKFLKIMFSYNNKELIINETVPNRFSPKSPDKAHLNLHINSLELGDSAVYFCASSQAEISGSAGANVLTFGAGSRLTVL.

This clonotype turned up a few times. V usage is TRBV6-1 and J usage is TRBJ1-2, with TRBD1 matching over 8 bases. CDR3 length equals 15 residues. Per germline, CDR1 MNHNS and CDR2 SASEGT. The V and J ends lost 8 bases and 4 bases, in that order; junction bases with no gene match: 12. The CDR3 spells CASSKDRATLYGYTF. CDR3 nucleotides: TGTGCCAGCTCAAAGGACAGGGCAACCCTCTATGGCTACACCTTC.

CDR3: CATSDFRRELFF. As DNA, the CDR3 is TGTGCCACCAGTGATTTCCGTCGGGAGCTGTTTTTT. The chain has TRBV24-1 and TRBJ2-2; D ambiguous. V was shortened by 1 base and J by 9 bases, with 5 bases between the two germline ends. The CDR3 is made up of 12 amino acids. In germline, CDR1 is KGHDR, CDR2 SFDVKD.

This clonotype was detected many times. This chain joins TRBV20-1 and TRBJ2-7; 12 positions match TRBD2. Germline V gives CDR1 DFQATT, CDR2 SNEGSKA (reference sequence). CDR3 size: 16 residues. V lost 5 bases to trimming and J lost 0 bases; unmatched junction nucleotides: 8. CDR3 residues: CSAVPLAGGHSYEQYF. CDR3 sequence (DNA): TGCAGTGCTGTACCACTAGCGGGAGGTCACTCCTACGAGCAGTACTTC.

This clonotype was found many times. The rearrangement joins TRBV20-1 to TRBJ2-1, with 8 nucleotides matching TRBD2. Germline V gene sequence: CDR1 DFQATT, CDR2 SNEGSKA (reference sequence). The CDR3 runs to 14 residues. Trimming took 3 bases from V and 5 from J; bases not matched to a gene: 6. CDR3 residues: CSASKAGVHNEQFF. CDR3 in DNA: TGCAGTGCTAGTAAAGCGGGAGTCCACAATGAGCAGTTCTTC.

This rearrangement joins TRBV20-1 to TRBJ1-2; D is undetermined. Germline loops: CDR1 DFQATT, CDR2 SNEGSKA (reference sequence). Trimming took off 5 bases at V and 6 bases at J, with 19 bases between the two ends. The CDR3 extends over 14 amino acids. DNA of the CDR3: TGCAGTGCTCCCCCCGGCCCCATGGTTGATGGCTACACCTTC. The encoded protein is CSAPPGPMVDGYTF.

This clonotype was observed a handful of times. V is TRBV28 and J is TRBJ2-7; 9 bases line up with TRBD1. V dropped 3 bases and J dropped 1; count of bases not matched to a gene: 7. This CDR3 spans 16 amino acids. Germline V gene lookup returns CDR1 MDHEN and CDR2 SYDVKM. CDR3 sequence (DNA): TGTGCCAGCAGTTTCCCCGGGACAGGGAGTTCCTACGAGCAGTACTTC. It yields the protein CASSFPGTGSSYEQYF.

The sample holds a few counts of this clonotype. This chain links TRBV20-1 with TRBJ2-1; D is undetermined. Looked up from germline, CDR1 is DFQATT and CDR2 is SNEGSKA (reference sequence). The CDR3 runs to 13 residues. The V and J ends lost 6 bases and 2 bases respectively, with 11 bases between them. This chain's CDR3 is CSAHDGAYNEQFF. For the CDR3, the DNA is TGCAGTGCCCACGATGGGGCCTACAATGAGCAGTTCTTC.

The chain couples TRBV7-3 to TRBJ2-5, with 7 bases identical to TRBD2. The V segment lost 4 bases and the J segment 5 bases; nucleotides outside the gene matches: 7. Germline loops: CDR1 SGHTA, CDR2 FQGTGA. CDR3 length equals 14 residues. In DNA, the CDR3 is TGTGCCAGCAGCTCGAGCGGGAAGGGTGAGACCCAGTACTTC. Amino acid sequence: CASSSSGKGETQYF.

This clonotype was recorded a few times. The chain uses TRBV29-1 and TRBJ2-3; D gene uncertain. This CDR3 is built from 11 residues. V gave up 1 base and J gave up 4 bases, with 3 bases separating them. Germline CDR1 is SQVTM and CDR2 is ANQGSEA. This CDR3 is CSVEGPDTQYF. The CDR3 nucleotides are TGCAGCGTTGAAGGGCCAGATACGCAGTATTTT.

In this sample, this clonotype turned up a few times. The chain employs TRBV5-1 and TRBJ2-7; 9 nucleotides align to TRBD1. This CDR3 contains 16 residues. J lost 2 bases, V lost 0 bases, and 6 bases had no gene match. CDR1 SGHRS and CDR2 YFSETQ come from the germline V gene. CDR3 nucleotide sequence: TGCGCCAGCAGCTTGGGGACAGGGGTACTTACCTACGAGCAGTACTTC. This codes for CASSLGTGVLTYEQYF.

This clonotype occurred once. This chain connects TRBV13 to TRBJ1-4; a possible D gene is TRBD1 (6 bases). CDR1 and CDR2 (germline): PRHDT, FYEKMQ (reference sequence). This CDR3 is built from 15 residues. V lost 5 bases to trimming and J lost 8 bases, with 18 bases between them. The CDR3 loop reads CASSPGVRVTEKLFF. CDR3 DNA: TGTGCCAGCAGCCCAGGGGTCAGGGTGACAGAAAAACTGTTTTTT.

The chain joins TRBV27 to TRBJ2-3, with 7 nucleotides matching TRBD2. Germline CDR1 and CDR2: MNHEY and SMNVEV (reference sequence). The trim removed 5 bases at V and 3 bases at J, leaving 5 bases unmatched. This CDR3 spans 14 amino acids. In nucleotides, the CDR3 is TGTGCCAGCAGTGGCGGGAGAGGGACAGATACGCAGTATTTT. Residues: CASSGGRGTDTQYF.

Comments on this clonotype: The junction shows a germline mismatch at one end, possibly a read error. This rearrangement joins TRBV20-1 to TRBJ2-1; the D gene is possibly TRBD1 (5 bases). Germline CDR1 DFQATT, CDR2 SNEGSKA (reference sequence). CDR3 length: 16 amino acids. The CDR3 coding sequence is TGCTGTGCTAGAGGTGGCAGGGATAGCTCCTACAATGAGCAGTTCTTC. This encodes CCARGGRDSSYNEQFF.

There are a few counts of this clonotype. V gene TRBV28 combines with J gene TRBJ1-4; 9 nucleotides match TRBD1. CDR3 length: 16 amino acids. J gave up 7 bases and V 1 base, and 7 bases lay outside the gene matches. Germline lookup yields CDR1 MDHEN and CDR2 SYDVKM. The DNA for the CDR3 is TGTGCCAGCAGTTTATCCCCCGGGACAGGGACTGAAAAACTGTTTTTT. The encoded protein is CASSLSPGTGTEKLFF.

CDR3 DNA sequence: TGTGCCTCGCGCAGTCCCTCCTACGAGCAGTACTTC. This encodes CASRSPSYEQYF. The chain has TRBV28 and TRBJ2-7; D unresolved. This CDR3 region has 12 residues. Germline V gene sequence: CDR1 MDHEN, CDR2 SYDVKM. V was pared by 11 bases and J by 0 bases, with 11 bases between.

The chain joins TRBV5-5 to TRBJ1-5, with D hard to call. CDR1 is SGHKS and CDR2 is YYEKEE in the germline V gene (reference sequence). V lost 2 bases and J 1 base, leaving 10 bases between the germline ends. The CDR3 consists of 15 residues. The CDR3 loop is CASSFVPRSNQPQHF. The CDR3 DNA reads as TGTGCCAGCAGCTTCGTCCCCAGGAGCAATCAGCCCCAGCATTTT. Full variable domain (missing parts from reference TRBV5-5 and TRBJ1-5): DAGVTQSPTHLIKTRGQQVTLRCSPISGHKSVSWYQQVLGQGPQFIFQYYEKEERGRGNFPDRFSARQFPNYSSELNVNALLLGDSALYLCASSFVPRSNQPQHFGDGTRLSIL.

This clonotype was detected a few times. V usage is TRBV5-5 and J usage is TRBJ2-1; 12 positions agree with TRBD2. J lost 15 bases, V lost 0 bases, and 7 bases had no gene match. The CDR3 covers 14 residues. Germline V CDR1 and CDR2: SGHKS, YYEKEE (reference sequence). The DNA of the CDR3 is TGTGCCAGCAGCTTGGGGGGGCTAGCGGGAGGGGGGTTCTTC. Translation gives CASSLGGLAGGGFF.

A few counts support this clonotype. The chain employs TRBV11-3 and TRBJ2-1; the match to TRBD2 covers 7 bases. Unmatched junction bases numbered 12, after V lost 0 bases and J lost 7 bases. This CDR3 spans 17 amino acids. In germline, CDR1 is SGHNT, CDR2 YENEEA. In DNA, the CDR3 is TGTGCCAGCAGCTTAGATTCAAAGGGACTACCCCTTAATGAGCAGTTCTTC. It yields the protein CASSLDSKGLPLNEQFF.

This chain uses TRBV20-1 with TRBJ2-5, with D uncertain. CDR1 and CDR2 from the germline V gene are DFQATT and SNEGSKA (reference sequence). CDR3 length: 13 amino acids. V shed 1 base and J shed 5 bases, with 11 bases lying between them. CDR3 loop: CSARGALQETQYF. As DNA, the CDR3 is TGCAGTGCTAGAGGGGCCCTTCAGGAGACCCAGTACTTC.